This TCR beta chain was identified during a study of somatic mutations in cytotoxic T cells in rheumatoid arthritis. This CDR3 is built from 16 residues. The V and J ends lost 2 bases and 8 bases, in that order; junction bases with no gene match: 10. In germline, CDR1 is LGHNA, CDR2 YSLEER. Only one count was recorded for this clone. Its specificity is not known. Study-wide points: For CD8+ T-cell clonality, rheumatoid arthritis patients and age-matched healthy controls did not differ significantly.

Generated by immunoSEQ multiplex PCR, the TCRdb table keeps only in-frame clones and is missing some. The sample shows 20,000 or so clones, approximately 80% of them seen only once. The specimen sequenced was CD8+ T cells sorted from blood. The V call is TRBV4-3, the J call TRBJ2-1; TRBD2 matches 9 bases. The source of this sequence is an adult with rheumatoid arthritis. The CDR3 spells CASSQSNGGRAHEQFF. The CDR3 DNA reads as TGCGCCAGCAGCCAAAGTAACGGCGGGAGGGCCCATGAGCAGTTCTTC.